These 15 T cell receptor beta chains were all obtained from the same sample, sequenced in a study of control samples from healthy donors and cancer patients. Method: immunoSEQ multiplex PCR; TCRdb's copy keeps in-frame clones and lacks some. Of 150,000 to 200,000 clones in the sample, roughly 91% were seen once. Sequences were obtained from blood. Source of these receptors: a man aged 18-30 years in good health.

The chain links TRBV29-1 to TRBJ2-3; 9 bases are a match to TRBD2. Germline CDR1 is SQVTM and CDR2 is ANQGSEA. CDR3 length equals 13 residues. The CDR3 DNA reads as TGCAGTGGCGCTAGCGGGGGCACAGATACGCAGTATTTT. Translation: CSGASGGTDTQYF.

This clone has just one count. CDR3 region: CSASGDTTRGYTF. CDR3 coding DNA: TGCAGTGCTAGTGGGGACACTACAAGGGGCTACACCTTC. The gene calls are TRBV20-1 and TRBJ1-2; a weak D match, TRBD1 (6 bases). V was pared by 3 bases and J by 8 bases, with 16 bases between. There are 13 residues in the CDR3. Germline CDR1 DFQATT, CDR2 SNEGSKA (reference sequence).

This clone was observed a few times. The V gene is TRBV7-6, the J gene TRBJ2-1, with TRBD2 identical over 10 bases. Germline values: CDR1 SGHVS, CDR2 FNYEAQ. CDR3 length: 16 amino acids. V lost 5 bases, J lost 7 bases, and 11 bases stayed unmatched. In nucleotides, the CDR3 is TGTGCCAGCAGCCCCCTCTTCAGCGGGGGGGCGAATGAGCAGTTCTTC. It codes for CASSPLFSGGANEQFF.

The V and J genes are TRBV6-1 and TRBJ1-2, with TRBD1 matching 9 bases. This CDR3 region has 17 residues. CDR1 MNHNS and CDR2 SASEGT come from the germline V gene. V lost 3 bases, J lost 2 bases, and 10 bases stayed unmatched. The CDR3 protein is CASSELFGTGKNYGYTF. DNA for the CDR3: TGTGCCAGCAGTGAGCTCTTCGGGACAGGGAAGAACTATGGCTACACCTTC.

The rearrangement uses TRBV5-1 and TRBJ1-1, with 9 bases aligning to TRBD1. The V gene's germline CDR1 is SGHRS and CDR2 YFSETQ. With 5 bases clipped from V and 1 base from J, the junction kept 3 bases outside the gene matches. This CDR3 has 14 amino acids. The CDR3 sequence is CASRRTGENTEAFF. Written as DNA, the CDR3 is TGCGCCAGCAGGCGGACAGGGGAGAACACTGAAGCTTTCTTT.

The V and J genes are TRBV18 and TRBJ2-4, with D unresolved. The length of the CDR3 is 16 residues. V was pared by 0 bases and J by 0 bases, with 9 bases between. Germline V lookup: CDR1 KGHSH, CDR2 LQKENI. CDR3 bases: TGTGCCAGCTCACCACCGCAGGCGCTAGCCAAAAACATTCAGTACTTC. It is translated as CASSPPQALAKNIQYF.

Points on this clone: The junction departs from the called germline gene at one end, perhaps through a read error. CDR3: CASSEGNSNQPQHF. In DNA form, the CDR3 reads TGTGCCAGCAGCGAAGGGAATAGCAATCAGCCCCAGCATTTT. The rearrangement links TRBV6-1 to TRBJ1-5; no clear D. The CDR3 covers 14 residues. Germline lookup yields CDR1 MNHNS and CDR2 SASEGT.

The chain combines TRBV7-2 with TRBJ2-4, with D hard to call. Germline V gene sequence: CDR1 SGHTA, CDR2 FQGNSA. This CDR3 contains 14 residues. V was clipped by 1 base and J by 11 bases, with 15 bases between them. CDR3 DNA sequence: TGTGCCAGCAGCTTAGGAAGTCTAACCTATTTTCAGTACTTC. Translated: CASSLGSLTYFQYF.

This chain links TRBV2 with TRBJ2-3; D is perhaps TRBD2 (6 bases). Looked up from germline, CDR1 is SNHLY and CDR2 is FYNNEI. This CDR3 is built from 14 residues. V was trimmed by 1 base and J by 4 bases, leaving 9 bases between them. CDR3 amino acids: CASSEGGDADTQYF. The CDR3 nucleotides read TGTGCCAGCAGTGAAGGGGGGGATGCAGATACGCAGTATTTT.

CDR3 protein: CASSRDRGLEQPQHF. CDR3 in DNA: TGTGCCAGCAGTAGGGACAGGGGGCTCGAACAGCCCCAGCATTTT. This chain uses TRBV2 with TRBJ1-5, with 12 bases lining up with TRBD1. With 5 bases clipped from V and 7 bases from J, the junction kept 6 bases outside the gene matches. Germline V CDR1 and CDR2: SNHLY, FYNNEI. CDR3 length: 15 residues.

Here the CDR3 DNA reads TGTGCCAGCAGTTACCGGGACAGGCCCCTCAATGAGCAGTTCTTC. It encodes CASSYRDRPLNEQFF. The chain carries TRBV7-2 and TRBJ2-1; 8 bases match TRBD1. With 6 bases clipped from V and 6 bases from J, the junction kept 10 bases outside the gene matches. Germline V CDR1 and CDR2: SGHTA, FQGNSA. CDR3 length equals 15 residues.

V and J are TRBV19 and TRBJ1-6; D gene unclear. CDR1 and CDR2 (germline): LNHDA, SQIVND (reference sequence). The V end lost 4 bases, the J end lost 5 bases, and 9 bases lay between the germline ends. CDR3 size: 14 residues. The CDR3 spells CASSRWTDNSPLHF. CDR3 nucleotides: TGTGCCAGTAGTAGGTGGACGGATAATTCACCCCTCCACTTT.

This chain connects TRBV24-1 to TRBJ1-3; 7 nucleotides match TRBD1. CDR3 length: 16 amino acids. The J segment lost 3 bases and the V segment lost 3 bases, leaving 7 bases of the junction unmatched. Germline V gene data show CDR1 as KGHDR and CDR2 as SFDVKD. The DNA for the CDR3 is TGTGCCACCAGTGATCCTCACGGACAGGATGGAAACACCATATATTTT. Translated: CATSDPHGQDGNTIYF.

CDR3 loop: CASSQPGQFNYGYTF. The CDR3 DNA follows: TGTGCCAGCAGCCAACCGGGACAGTTTAACTATGGCTACACCTTC. V gene TRBV3-1 (or the pseudogene TRBV3-2) combines with J gene TRBJ1-2, with 7 bases aligning to TRBD1. The length of the CDR3 is 15 residues. J gave up 1 base and V 2 bases, and 4 bases lay outside the gene matches. Germline V gene lookup returns CDR1 LGHDT and CDR2 YNNKEL (reference sequence).

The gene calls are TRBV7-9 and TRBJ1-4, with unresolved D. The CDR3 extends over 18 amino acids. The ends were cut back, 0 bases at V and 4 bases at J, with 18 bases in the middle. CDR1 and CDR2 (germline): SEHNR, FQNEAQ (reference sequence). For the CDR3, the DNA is TGTGCCAGCAGCTTAGCTGGTCTTAGGACCCCACGTAATGAAAAACTGTTTTTT. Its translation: CASSLAGLRTPRNEKLFF.